The entry below gives a single TCR beta chain sequence along with its context. The sample is drawn from a study of cytomegalovirus exposure and HLA in healthy donors. The donors were healthy bone marrow donors. Germline V gene data show CDR1 as SEHNR and CDR2 as FQNEAQ (reference sequence). The CDR3 length is 15 residues. V lost 3 bases, J lost 6 bases, and 18 bases lay in between. PCR was performed using 60 Vbeta and 13 Jbeta primers. Method: immunoSEQ multiplex PCR; TCRdb's copy keeps in-frame clones and lacks some. The sample consists of 150,000 to 200,000 clones, approximately 72% of them appearing once.

The sequence derives from a female donor in good health and CMV-seronegative. The chain has TRBV7-9 and TRBJ2-7; D possibly corresponds to TRBD2 (7 bases). Sequenced: PBMCs. The CDR3 sequence is CASSFDGGLGSEQYF. The CDR3 DNA reads as TGTGCCAGCAGCTTCGACGGGGGGCTCGGCTCCGAGCAGTACTTC.